Each of the 19 T cell receptor beta chains below was sequenced from the same sample in a study of technical replicates of blood from four donors. Assay used: immunoSEQ multiplex PCR; TCRdb lists only in-frame clones, some missing. Of roughly 93,000 clones listed, 95% are singletons. Sequenced: T cells isolated from PBMCs. The receptors derive from a human donor in good health.

The V and J genes are TRBV7-8 and TRBJ2-2; 8 bases map to TRBD2. The CDR3 spans 14 residues. Germline V gene data show CDR1 as SGHVS and CDR2 as FQNEAQ. V lost 9 bases, J lost 4 bases, and 7 bases stayed unmatched. The CDR3 spells CASKIAGSTGELFF. The DNA for the CDR3 is TGTGCCAGTAAAATAGCGGGAAGCACCGGGGAGCTGTTTTTT.

J is TRBJ2-7 and V is TRBV21-1; the table gives TRBD2 as D, unverified against the DNA. TRBV21-1 is marked as a pseudogene. This CDR3 spans 17 amino acids. CDR3 coding DNA: TGTGCCAGCAGCAAAGTTGGATCGGGACTAGCCATCTACGAGCAGTACTTC. Translated: CASSKVGSGLAIYEQYF.

The CDR3 DNA is TGTGCCAGCAGCGCCCAGGGTATCAATCAGCCCCAGCATTTT. This encodes CASSAQGINQPQHF. The rearrangement uses TRBV7-8 and TRBJ1-5; perhaps TRBD1 as D (5 bases). The germline V gene has CDR1 SGHVS and CDR2 FQNEAQ. CDR3 length: 14 amino acids. Trimming took off 5 bases at V and 3 bases at J, with 11 bases between the two ends.

The chain joins TRBV5-5 to TRBJ2-4; D uncertain. This CDR3 is 15 amino acids long. Trimming cost V 0 bases and J 1 base, with 8 bases left between them. The V gene's germline CDR1 is SGHKS and CDR2 YYEKEE (reference sequence). CDR3 DNA: TGTGCCAGCAGCTTGGGCTCCGGTGCCAAAAACATTCAGTACTTC. Translated, it gives CASSLGSGAKNIQYF. Looking up the rest from reference TRBV5-5 and TRBJ2-4 gives the full variable domain: DAGVTQSPTHLIKTRGQQVTLRCSPISGHKSVSWYQQVLGQGPQFIFQYYEKEERGRGNFPDRFSARQFPNYSSELNVNALLLGDSALYLCASSLGSGAKNIQYFGAGTRLSVL.

V usage is TRBV5-1 and J usage is TRBJ1-1; unclear D gene. Germline CDR1 is SGHRS and CDR2 is YFSETQ. The V and J ends lost 6 bases and 0 bases respectively, with 15 bases between them. This CDR3 has 15 residues. The CDR3 DNA is TGCGCCAGCACCCCGGGGATTAGGGTGAACACTGAAGCTTTCTTT. It yields the protein CASTPGIRVNTEAFF.

The chain has TRBV6-1 and TRBJ2-7, with TRBD1 matching over 7 bases. The CDR3 has 15 amino acids. Germline V gene data show CDR1 as MNHNS and CDR2 as SASEGT. Trimming cost V 5 bases and J 1 base; bases outside gene matches: 8. The CDR3 DNA follows: TGTGCCAGCAGTTCCCTCGACAGGGATTCCTACGAGCAGTACTTC. This gives the protein CASSSLDRDSYEQYF.

The J gene is TRBJ2-7, the V gene TRBV5-1, with D perhaps TRBD1 (6 bases). The CDR3 consists of 14 residues. V was trimmed by 2 bases and J by 1 base, leaving 10 bases between them. The germline gives CDR1 SGHRS, CDR2 YFSETQ. CDR3 coding DNA: TGCGCCAGCAGCTTAGGACAGCCATCCTACGAGCAGTACTTC. It codes for CASSLGQPSYEQYF. Looking up the rest from reference TRBV5-1 and TRBJ2-7 gives the full variable domain: KAGVTQTPRYLIKTRGQQVTLSCSPISGHRSVSWYQQTPGQGLQFLFEYFSETQRNKGNFPGRFSGRQFSNSRSEMNVSTLELGDSALYLCASSLGQPSYEQYFGPGTRLTVT.

This rearrangement joins TRBV27 to TRBJ2-1; 9 nucleotides line up with TRBD2. The CDR3 has 13 residues. CDR1 MNHEY and CDR2 SMNVEV come from the germline V gene (reference sequence). Trimming took 8 bases from V and 5 from J; bases not matched to a gene: 4. In DNA form, the CDR3 reads TGTGCCAGCTTGAAGCGGGGGGACAATGAGCAGTTCTTC. Translation gives CASLKRGDNEQFF.

The chain couples TRBV28 to TRBJ1-1, with 8 bases that match TRBD1. The CDR3 length is 16 residues. V shed 1 base and J 3 bases; nucleotides not matched to a gene: 7. The germline gives CDR1 MDHEN, CDR2 SYDVKM. The DNA of the CDR3 is TGTGCCAGCAGTTTATACCCCGGACAGGGAGACACTGAAGCTTTCTTT. Translating gives CASSLYPGQGDTEAFF.

The chain joins TRBV5-6 to TRBJ2-3, with TRBD2 as a possible D gene (6 bases). V was shortened by 4 bases and J by 14 bases, with 23 bases between the two germline ends. CDR3 length: 14 amino acids. Germline CDR1 and CDR2: SGHDT and YYEEEE. CDR3 coding DNA: TGTGCCAGCAGCGCAGCCCAACTAGCTCCCCCCCGGTATTTT. Amino acids: CASSAAQLAPPRYF.

The V call is TRBV27, the J call TRBJ2-7; TRBD2 agrees at 8 bases. Germline V lookup: CDR1 MNHEY, CDR2 SMNVEV (reference sequence). The V gene end was trimmed by 3 bases and the J gene end by 6 bases; junction bases not matched to a gene: 1. CDR3 length: 12 amino acids. Written as DNA, the CDR3 is TGTGCCAGCAGTTTCCTAGCGGGCGAGCAGTACTTC. Translated, it gives CASSFLAGEQYF.

The chain has TRBV18 and TRBJ2-1; 10 positions agree with TRBD2. Germline V CDR1 and CDR2: KGHSH, LQKENI. The CDR3 contains 16 residues. The V and J ends lost 4 bases and 7 bases, in that order; junction bases with no gene match: 10. This CDR3 reads CASSLTSGIGGNEQFF. CDR3 DNA: TGTGCCAGCTCACTCACTAGCGGGATAGGGGGGAATGAGCAGTTCTTC.

J is TRBJ2-7 and V is TRBV27; possibly TRBD1 for D (6 bases). Germline assignment: CDR1 MNHEY and CDR2 SMNVEV (reference sequence). V gave up 3 bases and J gave up 1 base, with 13 bases separating them. The CDR3 is 15 amino acids. The CDR3 DNA sequence: TGTGCCAGCAGTTTCCATCAACAGGGTTCCTACGAGCAGTACTTC. It encodes CASSFHQQGSYEQYF.

This chain links TRBV29-1 with TRBJ1-3, with a possible D match to TRBD1 (6 bases). Germline V gene lookup returns CDR1 SQVTM and CDR2 ANQGSEA. The CDR3 extends over 12 amino acids. Between the trimmed V and J ends, which lost 7 bases and 1 base, there was a span of 8 bases. The CDR3 DNA reads as TGCAGCGGTGGACAGTCTGGAAACACCATATATTTT. Its translation: CSGGQSGNTIYF.

Concerning this clone itself: The sample holds other DNA sequences that translate to the same CDR3. This sequence joins TRBV27 and TRBJ2-1, with 7 nucleotides matching TRBD2. Trimming took 6 bases from V and 1 from J; bases not matched to a gene: 3. In germline, CDR1 is MNHEY, CDR2 SMNVEV (reference sequence). The CDR3 spans 14 residues. This CDR3 is CASSSGGSYNEQFF. Here the CDR3 DNA reads TGTGCCAGCAGCTCCGGGGGGTCCTACAATGAGCAGTTCTTC.

The V call is TRBV6-5, the J call TRBJ2-3; 11 bases fit TRBD1. The CDR3 extends over 15 amino acids. Germline V CDR1 and CDR2: MNHEY, SVGAGI. V was pared by 6 bases and J by 2 bases, with 4 bases of the junction left unmatched. CDR3 region: CASSLDRGPTDTQYF. The CDR3, as DNA: TGTGCCAGCAGCCTGGACAGGGGGCCCACAGATACGCAGTATTTT.

The chain combines TRBV28 with TRBJ2-7; 10 bases align to TRBD2. Germline CDR1 and CDR2: MDHEN and SYDVKM. V lost 8 bases to trimming and J lost 0 bases; unmatched junction nucleotides: 7. CDR3 length: 15 residues. CDR3 protein: CASRIAGGSSYEQYF. The CDR3 bases are TGTGCCAGCCGGATAGCGGGGGGCTCCTCCTACGAGCAGTACTTC.

The CDR3 bases are TGCGCCAGCAGCCAGACAGCCGAAATCTACGAGCAGTACTTC. Translated: CASSQTAEIYEQYF. The chain joins TRBV5-1 to TRBJ2-7, with D perhaps TRBD1 (5 bases). Per the germline V gene, CDR1 is SGHRS and CDR2 is YFSETQ. Trimming stripped 4 bases from V and 3 bases from J, with 14 bases between. The CDR3 sequence is 14 residues long.

This chain links TRBV5-6 with TRBJ1-2; 10 bases are shared with TRBD1. CDR1 SGHDT and CDR2 YYEEEE come from the germline V gene. V lost 0 bases, J lost 2 bases, and 10 bases stayed unmatched. This CDR3 has 18 residues. As DNA, the CDR3 is TGTGCCAGCAGCTTGGAAGGCCCCGGGACAGGGGCCAACTATGGCTACACCTTC. It yields the protein CASSLEGPGTGANYGYTF.